The 13 T cell receptor beta chains below come from one sample, sequenced in a study of T cell repertoires in cytomegalovirus infection. TCRdb independently ran MiXCR on the reads; one entry per CDR3 protein. In the table there are under 850,000 distinct CDR3 sequences, 35% to 45% of which are singletons. The sequencing sample was made of PBMCs. The receptors here all came from a human donor in good health (CMV status not recorded). Some clones in this sample may be carry-over from other donors' samples.

This clonotype turned up a few times. The chain couples TRBV6-5 to TRBJ2-7; tentative D call: TRBD1 (5 bases). The germline V and J ends were trimmed by 3 bases and 6 bases, with 9 bases remaining between them. CDR1 and CDR2 (germline): MNHEY, SVGAGI. CDR3 length equals 12 residues. This CDR3 reads CASSYQGSEQYF. The CDR3 DNA sequence: TGTGCCAGCAGTTATCAGGGAAGCGAGCAGTACTTC.

The chain is built from TRBV7-2 and TRBJ2-1; 8 bases line up with TRBD2. CDR1 SGHTA and CDR2 FQGNSA come from the germline V gene. The CDR3 has 17 amino acids. V gave up 0 bases and J gave up 9 bases; unmatched junction bases: 13. The CDR3 coding sequence is TGTGCCAGCAGCTTAGCGAGCGGGAGAGAAGCCTTGGGTGAGCAGTTCTTC. It codes for CASSLASGREALGEQFF.

This clonotype was found a few times. J is TRBJ2-7 and V is TRBV7-9; no clear D. CDR3 length: 14 residues. Trimming took off 1 base at V and 4 bases at J, with 11 bases between the two ends. Germline-derived CDR1 and CDR2 are SEHNR and FQNEAQ (reference sequence). The CDR3 reads CASSLDPSIYEQYF. DNA for the CDR3: TGTGCCAGCAGCTTAGATCCCTCCATTTACGAGCAGTACTTC.

There are a few counts of this clonotype. The rearrangement joins TRBV19 to TRBJ1-1, with D unclear. This CDR3 is 15 amino acids long. Germline V gives CDR1 LNHDA, CDR2 SQIVND (reference sequence). V was cut by 5 bases and J by 1 base, with 14 bases left in between. The CDR3 DNA reads TGTGCCAGTAGTCCCCTCGGACGGCAGAACACTGAAGCTTTCTTT. Its translation: CASSPLGRQNTEAFF.

This clonotype has at least ten counts. The chain employs TRBV10-3 and TRBJ1-2; D might be TRBD1 (5 bases). The CDR3 extends over 13 amino acids. Trimming removed 4 bases from V and 4 bases from J, with 10 bases in between. CDR1 and CDR2 (germline): ENHRY, SYGVKD. The CDR3 DNA reads as TGTGCCATCAGTGTATACAGGACCTATGGCTACACCTTC. Encoded protein: CAISVYRTYGYTF.

This clonotype was found a few times. CDR3 coding DNA: TGTGCCAGCAGCCCCTGGACCCAAAGCTCCTACAATGAGCAGTTCTTC. It specifies CASSPWTQSSYNEQFF. The chain links TRBV7-8 to TRBJ2-1, with D unresolved. Germline V gene lookup returns CDR1 SGHVS and CDR2 FQNEAQ. Trimming left V 5 bases short and J 0 bases short, with 14 bases between. CDR3 size: 16 residues.

In its sample, this clonotype was seen a few times. J is TRBJ2-1 and V is TRBV12-3 or TRBV12-4; D is unclear. The CDR3 extends over 14 amino acids. V lost 3 bases and J 0 bases, leaving 6 bases between the germline ends. CDR3 coding DNA: TGTGCCAGCAGTTTCTCGGTCTCCTACAATGAGCAGTTCTTC. It yields the protein CASSFSVSYNEQFF.

The chain is built from TRBV2 and TRBJ2-5; D not resolved. Trimming took 7 bases from V and 3 from J, leaving 6 bases between them. The CDR3 is 11 amino acids. CDR1 is SNHLY and CDR2 is FYNNEI in the germline V gene. CDR3 residues: CASMAEETQYF. In nucleotides, the CDR3 is TGTGCCAGCATGGCGGAAGAGACCCAGTACTTC.

V is TRBV11-3 and J is TRBJ1-2, with a possible D match to TRBD1 (6 bases). Looked up from germline, CDR1 is SGHNT and CDR2 is YENEEA. The CDR3 is made up of 15 amino acids. Trimming shortened V by 1 base and J by 4 bases, and 13 bases separated the two germline ends. The CDR3 sequence: CASSLGDNYFYGYTF. CDR3 coding DNA: TGTGCCAGCAGCTTAGGGGACAACTACTTCTATGGCTACACCTTC.

The V call is TRBV28, the J call TRBJ2-2; TRBD1 aligns across 8 bases. V shed 3 bases, J shed 6 bases, and the junction held 12 bases outside the gene matches. Germline CDR1 MDHEN, CDR2 SYDVKM. The CDR3 is 17 amino acids. Here the CDR3 DNA reads TGTGCCAGCAGTTTCCTACCGGTGACAGGGGTTGCCGGGGAGCTGTTTTTT. Its translation is CASSFLPVTGVAGELFF.

The V and J genes are TRBV28 and TRBJ2-7; D not certain. The CDR3 sequence is 15 residues long. Trimming left V 4 bases short and J 0 bases short, with 13 bases between. Germline values: CDR1 MDHEN, CDR2 SYDVKM. The CDR3 sequence is CASSSWAESSYEQYF. The CDR3 DNA reads as TGTGCCAGCAGTTCGTGGGCAGAGTCCTCCTACGAGCAGTACTTC.

This clonotype has more than one count but fewer than ten. This chain uses TRBV6-1 with TRBJ2-2; the match to TRBD2 covers 9 bases. The length of the CDR3 is 19 residues. J lost 6 bases, V lost 1 base, and 15 bases had no gene match. Germline V gene data show CDR1 as MNHNS and CDR2 as SASEGT. CDR3 DNA: TGTGCCAGCAGTGAAGGTTGGAGGGGAGCGGGAGGTATTTCCGGGGAGCTGTTTTTT. It codes for CASSEGWRGAGGISGELFF.

The chain couples TRBV28 to TRBJ2-5, with D unresolved. This CDR3 contains 12 residues. The germline V and J ends were trimmed by 3 bases and 7 bases, with 9 bases remaining between them. Per the germline V gene, CDR1 is MDHEN and CDR2 is SYDVKM. The DNA for the CDR3 is TGTGCCAGCAGTTTTGGTTCTCTGACCCAGTACTTC. Residues: CASSFGSLTQYF.